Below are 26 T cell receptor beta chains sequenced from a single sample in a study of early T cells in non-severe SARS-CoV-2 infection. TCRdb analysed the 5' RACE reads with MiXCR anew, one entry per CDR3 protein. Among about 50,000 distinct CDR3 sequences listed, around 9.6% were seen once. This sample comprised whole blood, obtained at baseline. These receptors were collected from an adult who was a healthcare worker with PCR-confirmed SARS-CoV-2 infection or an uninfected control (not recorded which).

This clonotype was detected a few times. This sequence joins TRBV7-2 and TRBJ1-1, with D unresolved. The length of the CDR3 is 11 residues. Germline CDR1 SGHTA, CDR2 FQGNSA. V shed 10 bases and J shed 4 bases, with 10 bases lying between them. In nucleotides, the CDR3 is TGTGCCACCCGGGGTGGCACTGAAGCTTTCTTT. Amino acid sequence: CATRGGTEAFF.

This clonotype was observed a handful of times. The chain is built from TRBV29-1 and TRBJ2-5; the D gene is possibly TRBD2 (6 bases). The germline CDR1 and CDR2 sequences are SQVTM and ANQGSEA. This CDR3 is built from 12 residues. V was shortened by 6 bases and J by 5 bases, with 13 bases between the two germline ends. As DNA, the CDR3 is TGCAGCGTAGCCCTTGGGGGGGAGACCCAGTACTTC. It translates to CSVALGGETQYF.

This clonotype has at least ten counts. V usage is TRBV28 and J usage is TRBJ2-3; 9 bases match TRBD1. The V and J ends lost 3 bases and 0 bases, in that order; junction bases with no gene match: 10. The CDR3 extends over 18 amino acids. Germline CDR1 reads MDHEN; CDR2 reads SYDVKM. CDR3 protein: CASSLEGQGPTSTDTQYF. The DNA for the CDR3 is TGTGCCAGCAGTTTGGAGGGACAGGGCCCTACTAGCACAGATACGCAGTATTTT.

CDR3 loop: CASSGPGLALDEQFF. DNA of the CDR3: TGTGCCAGCAGCGGACCGGGACTAGCCTTAGATGAGCAGTTCTTC. The genes are TRBV6-1 and TRBJ2-1; 9 positions agree with TRBD2. V was pared by 6 bases and J by 8 bases, with 11 bases of the junction left unmatched. Germline V lookup: CDR1 MNHNS, CDR2 SASEGT. This CDR3 spans 15 amino acids.

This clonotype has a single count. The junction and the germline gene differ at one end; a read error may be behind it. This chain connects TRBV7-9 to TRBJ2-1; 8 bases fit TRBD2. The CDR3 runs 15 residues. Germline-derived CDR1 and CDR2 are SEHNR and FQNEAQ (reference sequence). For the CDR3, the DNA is TGTACCAGCAGCTTAGTTGCGGGAGGTAGAGATGAGCAGTTCTTC. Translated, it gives CTSSLVAGGRDEQFF.

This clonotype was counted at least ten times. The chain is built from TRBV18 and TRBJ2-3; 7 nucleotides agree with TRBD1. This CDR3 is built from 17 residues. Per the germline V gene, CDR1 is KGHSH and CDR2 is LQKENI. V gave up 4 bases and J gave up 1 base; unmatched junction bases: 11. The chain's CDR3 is CASSQMPRTGGTDTQYF. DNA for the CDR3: TGTGCCAGCTCACAAATGCCTAGGACAGGAGGCACAGATACGCAGTATTTT.

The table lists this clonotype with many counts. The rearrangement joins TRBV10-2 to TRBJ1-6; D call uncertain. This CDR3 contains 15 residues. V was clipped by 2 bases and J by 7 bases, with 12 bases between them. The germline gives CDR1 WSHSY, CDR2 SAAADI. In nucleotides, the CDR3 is TGCGCCAGCAGTGAGAATAGGGCGGGGAATTCACCCCTCCACTTT. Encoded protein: CASSENRAGNSPLHF.

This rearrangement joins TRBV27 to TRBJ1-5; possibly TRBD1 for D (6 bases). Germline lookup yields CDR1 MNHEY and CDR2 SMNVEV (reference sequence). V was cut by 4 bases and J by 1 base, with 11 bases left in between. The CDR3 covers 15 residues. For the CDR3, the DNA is TGTGCCAGCAGTTCACAGGGCGGAAGCAATCAGCCCCAGCATTTT. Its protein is CASSSQGGSNQPQHF.

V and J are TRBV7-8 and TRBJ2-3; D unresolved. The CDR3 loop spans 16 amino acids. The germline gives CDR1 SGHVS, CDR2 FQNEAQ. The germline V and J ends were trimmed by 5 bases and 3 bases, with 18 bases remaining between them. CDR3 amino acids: CASSVRLGRQTDTQYF. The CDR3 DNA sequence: TGTGCCAGCAGCGTCCGATTGGGCAGACAAACAGATACGCAGTATTTT.

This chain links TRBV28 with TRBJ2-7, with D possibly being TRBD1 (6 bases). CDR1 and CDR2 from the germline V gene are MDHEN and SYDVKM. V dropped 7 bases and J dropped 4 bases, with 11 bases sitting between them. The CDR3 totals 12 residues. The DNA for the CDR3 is TGTGCCAGCACCACAACAGGGTACGAGCAGTACTTC. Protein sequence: CASTTTGYEQYF.

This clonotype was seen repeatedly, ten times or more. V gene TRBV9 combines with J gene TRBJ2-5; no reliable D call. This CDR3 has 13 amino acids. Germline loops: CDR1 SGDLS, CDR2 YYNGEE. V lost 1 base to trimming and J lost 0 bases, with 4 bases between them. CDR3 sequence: CASSVRDQETQYF. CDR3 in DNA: TGTGCCAGCAGCGTAAGGGACCAAGAGACCCAGTACTTC. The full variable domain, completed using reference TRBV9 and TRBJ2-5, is DSGVTQTPKHLITATGQRVTLRCSPRSGDLSVYWYQQSLDQGLQFLIQYYNGEERAKGNILERFSAQQFPDLHSELNLSSLELGDSALYFCASSVRDQETQYFGPGTRLLVL.

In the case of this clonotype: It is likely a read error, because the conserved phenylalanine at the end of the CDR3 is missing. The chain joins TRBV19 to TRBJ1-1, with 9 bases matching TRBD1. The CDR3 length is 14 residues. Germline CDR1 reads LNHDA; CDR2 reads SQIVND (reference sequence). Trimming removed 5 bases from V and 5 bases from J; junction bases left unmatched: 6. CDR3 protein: CASSPGQGSTEAFS. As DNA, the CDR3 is TGTGCCAGTAGTCCCGGACAGGGGAGTACTGAAGCTTTCTCT.

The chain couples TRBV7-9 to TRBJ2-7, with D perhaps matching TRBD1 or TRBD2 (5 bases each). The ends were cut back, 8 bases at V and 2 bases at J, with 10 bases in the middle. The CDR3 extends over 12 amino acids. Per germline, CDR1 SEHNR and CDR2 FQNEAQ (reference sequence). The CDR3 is CASGRGAYEQYF. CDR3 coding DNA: TGTGCCAGCGGCCGAGGGGCCTACGAGCAGTACTTC.

CDR3 coding DNA: TGCGCCAGCAGGGACAGCATGAACACTGAAGCTTTCTTT. This encodes CASRDSMNTEAFF. V gene TRBV10-2 combines with J gene TRBJ1-1; TRBD1 is a possible D gene (6 bases). Trimming removed 6 bases at V and 0 bases at J, with 8 bases between. Germline V gives CDR1 WSHSY, CDR2 SAAADI. This CDR3 is 13 amino acids long.

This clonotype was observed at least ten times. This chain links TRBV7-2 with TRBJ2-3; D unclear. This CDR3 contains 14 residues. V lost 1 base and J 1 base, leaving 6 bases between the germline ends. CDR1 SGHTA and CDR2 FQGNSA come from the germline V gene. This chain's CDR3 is CASSLVQGTDTQYF. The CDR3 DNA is TGTGCCAGCAGCTTAGTGCAGGGCACAGATACGCAGTATTTT.

The CDR3 bases are TGTGCCAGCAGCTTAATAAATGGATACGAGCAGTACTTC. Its translation: CASSLINGYEQYF. This sequence joins TRBV7-3 and TRBJ2-7; D is unclear. This CDR3 has 13 residues. Germline-derived CDR1 and CDR2 are SGHTA and FQGTGA. V lost 1 base, J lost 4 bases, and 8 bases lay in between.

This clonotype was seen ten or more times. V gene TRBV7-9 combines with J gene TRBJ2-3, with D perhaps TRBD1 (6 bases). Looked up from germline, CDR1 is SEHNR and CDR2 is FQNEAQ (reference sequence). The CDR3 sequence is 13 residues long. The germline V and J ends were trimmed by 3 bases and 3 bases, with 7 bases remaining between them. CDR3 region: CASSFQGTDTQYF. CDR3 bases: TGTGCCAGCAGCTTCCAGGGGACAGATACGCAGTATTTT. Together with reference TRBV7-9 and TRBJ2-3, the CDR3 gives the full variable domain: DTGVSQNPRHKITKRGQNVTFRCDPISEHNRLYWYRQTLGQGPEFLTYFQNEAQLEKSRLLSDRFSAERPKGSFSTLEIQRTEQGDSAMYLCASSFQGTDTQYFGPGTRLTVL.

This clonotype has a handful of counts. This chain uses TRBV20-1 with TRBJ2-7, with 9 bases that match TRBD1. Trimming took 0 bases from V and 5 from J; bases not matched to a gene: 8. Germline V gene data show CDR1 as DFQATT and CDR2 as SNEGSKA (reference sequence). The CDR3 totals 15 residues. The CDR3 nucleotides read TGCAGTGCTAGAGATGGAGGGACAGGGAAGGACGAGCAGTACTTC. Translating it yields CSARDGGTGKDEQYF.

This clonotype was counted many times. The CDR3 is CASSQDNLAGKWGYTF. Written as DNA, the CDR3 is TGCGCCAGCAGCCAAGACAATTTGGCAGGGAAGTGGGGCTACACCTTC. The gene calls are TRBV4-3 and TRBJ1-2, with TRBD1 as a possible D gene (5 bases). With 0 bases removed from V and 8 bases from J, the gap between germline ends came to 19 bases. The CDR3 consists of 16 residues. In germline, CDR1 is LGHNA, CDR2 YSLEER.

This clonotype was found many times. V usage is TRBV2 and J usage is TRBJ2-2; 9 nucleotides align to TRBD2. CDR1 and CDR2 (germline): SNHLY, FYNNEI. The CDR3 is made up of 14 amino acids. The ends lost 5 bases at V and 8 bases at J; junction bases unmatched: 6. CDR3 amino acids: CASSLAGVPGELFF. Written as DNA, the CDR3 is TGTGCCAGCAGTTTAGCGGGAGTTCCTGGGGAGCTGTTTTTT. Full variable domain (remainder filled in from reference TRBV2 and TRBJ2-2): EPEVTQTPSHQVTQMGQEVILRCVPISNHLYFYWYRQILGQKVEFLVSFYNNEISEKSEIFDDQFSVERPDGSNFTLKIRSTKLEDSAMYFCASSLAGVPGELFFGEGSRLTVL.

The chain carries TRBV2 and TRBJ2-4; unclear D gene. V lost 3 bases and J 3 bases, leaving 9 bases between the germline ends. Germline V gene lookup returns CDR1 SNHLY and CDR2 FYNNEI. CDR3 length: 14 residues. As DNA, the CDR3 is TGTGCCAGCAGTGATTCTGGTGTCAAAAACATTCAGTACTTC. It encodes CASSDSGVKNIQYF.

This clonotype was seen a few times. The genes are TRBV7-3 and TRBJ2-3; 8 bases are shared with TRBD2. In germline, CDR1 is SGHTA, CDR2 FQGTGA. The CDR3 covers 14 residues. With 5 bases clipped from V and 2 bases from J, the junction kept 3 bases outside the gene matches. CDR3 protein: CASSLSGTTDTQYF. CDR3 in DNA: TGTGCCAGCAGCCTTAGCGGGACCACAGATACGCAGTATTTT.

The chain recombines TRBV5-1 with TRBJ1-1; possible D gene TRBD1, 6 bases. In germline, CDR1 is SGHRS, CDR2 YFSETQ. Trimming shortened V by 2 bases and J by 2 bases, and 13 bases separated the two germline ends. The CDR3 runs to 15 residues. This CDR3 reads CASSFGPGANTEAFF. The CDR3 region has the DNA TGCGCCAGCAGCTTTGGGCCGGGGGCTAACACTGAAGCTTTCTTT.

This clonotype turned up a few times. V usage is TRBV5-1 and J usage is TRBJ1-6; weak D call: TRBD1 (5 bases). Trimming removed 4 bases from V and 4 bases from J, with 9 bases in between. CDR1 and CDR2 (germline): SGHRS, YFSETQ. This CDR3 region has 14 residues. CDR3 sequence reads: CASSLGLYNSPLHF. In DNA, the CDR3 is TGCGCCAGCAGCCTGGGACTTTATAATTCACCCCTCCACTTT.

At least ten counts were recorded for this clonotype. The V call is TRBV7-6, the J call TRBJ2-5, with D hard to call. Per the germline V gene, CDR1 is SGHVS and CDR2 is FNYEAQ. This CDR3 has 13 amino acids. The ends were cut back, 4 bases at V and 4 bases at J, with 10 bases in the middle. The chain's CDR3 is CASSWGIGETQYF. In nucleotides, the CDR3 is TGTGCCAGCAGCTGGGGAATCGGAGAGACCCAGTACTTC.

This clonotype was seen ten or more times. CDR3 protein: CSGFTPWDTEAFF. CDR3 nucleotides: TGCAGTGGATTTACACCTTGGGACACTGAAGCTTTCTTT. The V gene is TRBV20-1, the J gene TRBJ1-1; D gene ambiguous. V was clipped by 7 bases and J by 3 bases, with 15 bases between them. CDR3 length: 13 residues. In germline, CDR1 is DFQATT, CDR2 SNEGSKA (reference sequence).